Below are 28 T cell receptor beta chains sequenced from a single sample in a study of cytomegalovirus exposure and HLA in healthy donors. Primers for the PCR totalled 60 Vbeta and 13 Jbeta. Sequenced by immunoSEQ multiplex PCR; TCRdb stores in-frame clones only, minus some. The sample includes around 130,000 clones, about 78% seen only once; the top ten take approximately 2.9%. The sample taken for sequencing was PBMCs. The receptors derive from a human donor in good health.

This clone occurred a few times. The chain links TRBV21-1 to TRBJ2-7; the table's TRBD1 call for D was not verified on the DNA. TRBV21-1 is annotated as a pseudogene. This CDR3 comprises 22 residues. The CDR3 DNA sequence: TGTGCCAGCAGCAAAGCCCGCGCCTCGAAACCGGGACAGGGGACCCAAGGCTACGAGCAGTACTTC. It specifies CASSKARASKPGQGTQGYEQYF.

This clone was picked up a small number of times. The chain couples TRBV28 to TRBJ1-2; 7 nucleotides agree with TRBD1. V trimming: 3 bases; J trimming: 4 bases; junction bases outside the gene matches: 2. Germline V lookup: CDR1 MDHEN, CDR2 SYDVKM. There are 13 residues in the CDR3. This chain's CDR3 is CASSFDRVYGYTF. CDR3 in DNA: TGTGCCAGCAGTTTTGACAGGGTCTATGGCTACACCTTC.

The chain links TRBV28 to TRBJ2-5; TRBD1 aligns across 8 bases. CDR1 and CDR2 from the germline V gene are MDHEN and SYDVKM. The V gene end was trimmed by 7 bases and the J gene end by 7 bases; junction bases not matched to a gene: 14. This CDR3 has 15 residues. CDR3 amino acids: CASMGQEAKKGTQYF. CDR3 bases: TGTGCCAGCATGGGACAGGAAGCTAAAAAAGGGACCCAGTACTTC.

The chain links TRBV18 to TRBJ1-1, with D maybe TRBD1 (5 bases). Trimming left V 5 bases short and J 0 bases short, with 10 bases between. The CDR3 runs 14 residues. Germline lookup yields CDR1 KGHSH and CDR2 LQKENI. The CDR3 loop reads CASSIQGMNTEAFF. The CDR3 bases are TGTGCCAGCTCAATCCAGGGCATGAACACTGAAGCTTTCTTT. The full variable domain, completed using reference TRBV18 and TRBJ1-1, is NAGVMQNPRHLVRRRGQEARLRCSPMKGHSHVYWYRQLPEEGLKFMVYLQKENIIDESGMPKERFSAEFPKEGPSILRIQQVVRGDSAAYFCASSIQGMNTEAFFGQGTRLTVV.

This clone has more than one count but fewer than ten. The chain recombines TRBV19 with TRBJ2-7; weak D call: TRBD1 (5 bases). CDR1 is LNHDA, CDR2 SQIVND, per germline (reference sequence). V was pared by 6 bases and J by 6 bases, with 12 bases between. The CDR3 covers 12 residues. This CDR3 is CASRSGYGEQYF. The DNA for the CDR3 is TGTGCCAGTAGGTCAGGGTATGGCGAGCAGTACTTC.

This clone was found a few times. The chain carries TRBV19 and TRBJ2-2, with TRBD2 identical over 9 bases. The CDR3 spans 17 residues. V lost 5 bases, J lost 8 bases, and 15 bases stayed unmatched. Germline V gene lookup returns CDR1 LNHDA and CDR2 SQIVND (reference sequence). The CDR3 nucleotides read TGTGCCAGTAGTGACCCTTCGGGGCTAGCGGGAAGGGGGGAGCTGTTTTTT. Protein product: CASSDPSGLAGRGELFF.

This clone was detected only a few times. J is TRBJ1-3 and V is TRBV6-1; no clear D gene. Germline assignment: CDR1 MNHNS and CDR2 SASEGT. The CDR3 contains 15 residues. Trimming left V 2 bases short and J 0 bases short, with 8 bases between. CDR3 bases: TGTGCCAGCAGTGAAAACTGGAGCTCTGGAAACACCATATATTTT. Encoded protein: CASSENWSSGNTIYF.

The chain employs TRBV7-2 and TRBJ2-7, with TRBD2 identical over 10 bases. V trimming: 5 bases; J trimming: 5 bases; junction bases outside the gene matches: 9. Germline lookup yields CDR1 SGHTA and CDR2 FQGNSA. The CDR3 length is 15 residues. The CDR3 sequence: CASSPLTSGLNEQYF. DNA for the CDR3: TGTGCCAGCAGCCCACTGACTAGCGGGCTCAACGAGCAGTACTTC.

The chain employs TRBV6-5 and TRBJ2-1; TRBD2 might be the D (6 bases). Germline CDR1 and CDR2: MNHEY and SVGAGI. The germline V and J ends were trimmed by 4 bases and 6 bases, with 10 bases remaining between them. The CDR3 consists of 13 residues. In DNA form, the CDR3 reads TGTGCCAGCAGTTCTAGCGTGGGCAATGAGCAGTTCTTC. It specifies CASSSSVGNEQFF.

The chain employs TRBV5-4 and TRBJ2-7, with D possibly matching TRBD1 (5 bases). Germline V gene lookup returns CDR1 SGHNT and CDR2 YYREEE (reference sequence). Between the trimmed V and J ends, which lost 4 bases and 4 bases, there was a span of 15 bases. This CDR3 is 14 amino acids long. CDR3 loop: CASSPSVGQYEQYF. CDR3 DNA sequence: TGTGCCAGCAGCCCGAGCGTCGGACAATACGAGCAGTACTTC. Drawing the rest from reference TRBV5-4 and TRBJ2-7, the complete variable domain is ETGVTQSPTHLIKTRGQQVTLRCSSQSGHNTVSWYQQALGQGPQFIFQYYREEENGRGNFPPRFSGLQFPNYSSELNVNALELDDSALYLCASSPSVGQYEQYFGPGTRLTVT.

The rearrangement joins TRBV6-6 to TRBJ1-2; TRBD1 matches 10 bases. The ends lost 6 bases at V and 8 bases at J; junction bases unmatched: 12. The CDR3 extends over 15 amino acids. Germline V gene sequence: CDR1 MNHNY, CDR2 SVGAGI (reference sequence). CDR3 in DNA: TGTGCCAGCAGCCTCAATCCCGGGACAGGGGTGGGCTACACCTTC. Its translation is CASSLNPGTGVGYTF.

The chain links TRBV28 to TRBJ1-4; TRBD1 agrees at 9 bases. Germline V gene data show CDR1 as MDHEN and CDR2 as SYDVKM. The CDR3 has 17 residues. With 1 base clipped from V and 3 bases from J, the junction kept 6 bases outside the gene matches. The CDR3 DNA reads TGTGCCAGCAGTTTATTGGACAGGGGTTGGGCTAATGAAAAACTGTTTTTT. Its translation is CASSLLDRGWANEKLFF.

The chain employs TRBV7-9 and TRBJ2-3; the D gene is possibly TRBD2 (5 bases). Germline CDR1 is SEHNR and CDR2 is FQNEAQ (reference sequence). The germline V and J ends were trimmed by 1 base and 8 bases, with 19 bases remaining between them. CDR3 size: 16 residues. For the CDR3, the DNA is TGTGCCAGCAGCTTAGTGGCTAGCCCGCTTGCCGGTACGCAGTATTTT. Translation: CASSLVASPLAGTQYF.

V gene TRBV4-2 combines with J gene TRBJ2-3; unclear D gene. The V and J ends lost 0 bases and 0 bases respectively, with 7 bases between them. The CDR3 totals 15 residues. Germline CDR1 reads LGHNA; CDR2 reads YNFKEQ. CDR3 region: CASSQDYQSTDTQYF. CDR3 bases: TGTGCCAGCAGCCAAGATTATCAGAGCACAGATACGCAGTATTTT.

The CDR3 protein is CASSIGGGSSGDTEAFF. The CDR3 nucleotides are TGTGCCAGTAGTATCGGGGGGGGTTCTTCGGGTGACACTGAAGCTTTCTTT. The J gene is TRBJ1-1, the V gene TRBV19; a weak D match, TRBD1 (5 bases). The germline gives CDR1 LNHDA, CDR2 SQIVND (reference sequence). This CDR3 comprises 17 residues. V dropped 3 bases and J dropped 3 bases, with 20 bases sitting between them. The full variable domain, its missing parts supplied by reference TRBV19 and TRBJ1-1, is DGGITQSPKYLFRKEGQNVTLSCEQNLNHDAMYWYRQDPGQGLRLIYYSQIVNDFQKGDIAEGYSVSREKKESFPLTVTSAQKNPTAFYLCASSIGGGSSGDTEAFFGQGTRLTVV.

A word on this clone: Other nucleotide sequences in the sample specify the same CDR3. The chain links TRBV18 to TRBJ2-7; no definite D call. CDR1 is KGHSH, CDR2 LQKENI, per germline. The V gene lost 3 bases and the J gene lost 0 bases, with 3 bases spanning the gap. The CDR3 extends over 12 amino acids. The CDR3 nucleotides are TGTGCCAGCTCACCCAACTCCTACGAGCAGTACTTC. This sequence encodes CASSPNSYEQYF.

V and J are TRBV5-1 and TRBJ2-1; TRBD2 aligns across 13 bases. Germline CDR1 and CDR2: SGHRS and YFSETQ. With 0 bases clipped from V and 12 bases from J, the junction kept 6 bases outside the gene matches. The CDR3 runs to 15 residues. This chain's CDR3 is CASSLALAGGPGQFF. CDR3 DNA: TGCGCCAGCAGCTTGGCACTAGCGGGGGGGCCTGGGCAGTTCTTC.

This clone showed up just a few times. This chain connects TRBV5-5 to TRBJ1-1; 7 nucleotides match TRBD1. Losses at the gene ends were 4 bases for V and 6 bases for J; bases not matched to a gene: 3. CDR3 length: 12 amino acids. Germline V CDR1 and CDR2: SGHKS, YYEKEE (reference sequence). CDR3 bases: TGTGCCAGCAGCAAGGGGACAGCTGAAGCTTTCTTT. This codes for CASSKGTAEAFF.

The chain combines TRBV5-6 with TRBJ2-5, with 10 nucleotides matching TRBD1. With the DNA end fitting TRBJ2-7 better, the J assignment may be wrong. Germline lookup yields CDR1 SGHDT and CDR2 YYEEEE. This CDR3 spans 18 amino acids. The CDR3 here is CASSGDRGSSGRSYEQYF. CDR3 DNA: TGTGCCAGCAGTGGGGACAGGGGTAGCAGCGGGCGTTCCTACGAGCAGTACTTC.

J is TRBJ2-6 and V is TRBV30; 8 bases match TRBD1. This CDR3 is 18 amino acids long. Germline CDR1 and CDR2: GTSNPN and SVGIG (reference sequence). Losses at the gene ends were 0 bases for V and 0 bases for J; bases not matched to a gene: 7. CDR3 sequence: CAWSVGQGALSGANVLTF. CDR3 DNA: TGTGCCTGGAGTGTAGGGCAGGGGGCCCTCTCTGGGGCCAACGTCCTGACTTTC. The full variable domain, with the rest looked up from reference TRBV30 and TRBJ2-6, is SQTIHQWPATLVQPVGSPLSLECTVEGTSNPNLYWYRQAAGRGLQLLFYSVGIGQISSEVPQNLSASRPQDRQFILSSKKLLLSDSGFYLCAWSVGQGALSGANVLTFGAGSRLTVL.

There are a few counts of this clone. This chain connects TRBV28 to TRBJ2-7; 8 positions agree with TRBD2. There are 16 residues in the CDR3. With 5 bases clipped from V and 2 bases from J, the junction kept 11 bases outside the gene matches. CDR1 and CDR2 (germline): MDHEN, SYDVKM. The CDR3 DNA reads TGTGCCAGCAGTCCCCTTGTCGGCGGGAGGCCCTACGAGCAGTACTTC. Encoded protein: CASSPLVGGRPYEQYF.

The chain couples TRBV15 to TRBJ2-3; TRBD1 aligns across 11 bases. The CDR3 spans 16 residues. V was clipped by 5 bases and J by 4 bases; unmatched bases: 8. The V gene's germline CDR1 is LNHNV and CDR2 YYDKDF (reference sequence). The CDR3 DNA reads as TGTGCCACCAGCCCCGGGGACAGGGGGATATCAGATACGCAGTATTTT. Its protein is CATSPGDRGISDTQYF.

The CDR3 reads CASSPGGVPQFF. In DNA, the CDR3 is TGCGCCAGCAGCCCCGGGGGGGTCCCGCAGTTCTTC. The chain joins TRBV5-1 to TRBJ2-1; 8 positions match TRBD2. J lost 12 bases, V lost 4 bases, and 6 bases had no gene match. The CDR3 is 12 residues long. The germline V gene encodes CDR1 SGHRS and CDR2 YFSETQ.

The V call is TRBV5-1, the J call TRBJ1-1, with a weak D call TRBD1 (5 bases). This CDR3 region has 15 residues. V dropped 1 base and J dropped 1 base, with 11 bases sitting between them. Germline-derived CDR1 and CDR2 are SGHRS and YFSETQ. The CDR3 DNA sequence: TGCGCCAGCAGCTTGTTAATCGGGGGGAACACTGAAGCTTTCTTT. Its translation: CASSLLIGGNTEAFF.

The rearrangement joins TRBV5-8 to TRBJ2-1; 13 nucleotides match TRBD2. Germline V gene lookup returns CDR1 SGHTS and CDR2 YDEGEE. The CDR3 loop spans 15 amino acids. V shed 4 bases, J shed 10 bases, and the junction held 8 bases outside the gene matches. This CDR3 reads CASSPRLAGGGEQFF. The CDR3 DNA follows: TGTGCCAGCAGCCCAAGACTAGCGGGGGGCGGGGAGCAGTTCTTC.

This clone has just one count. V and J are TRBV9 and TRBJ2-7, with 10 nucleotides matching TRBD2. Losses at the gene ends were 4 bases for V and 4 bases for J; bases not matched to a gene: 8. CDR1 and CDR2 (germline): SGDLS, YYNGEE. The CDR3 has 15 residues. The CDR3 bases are TGTGCCAGCAGCTCCCGGGCTAGCGGGGGTTACGAGCAGTACTTC. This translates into CASSSRASGGYEQYF.

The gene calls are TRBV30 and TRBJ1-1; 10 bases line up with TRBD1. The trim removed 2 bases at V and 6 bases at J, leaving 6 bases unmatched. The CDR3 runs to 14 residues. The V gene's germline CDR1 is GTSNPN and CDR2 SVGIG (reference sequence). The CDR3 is CAWSTTGGRSEAFF. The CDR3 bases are TGTGCCTGGAGTACGACAGGGGGCAGGTCTGAAGCTTTCTTT.

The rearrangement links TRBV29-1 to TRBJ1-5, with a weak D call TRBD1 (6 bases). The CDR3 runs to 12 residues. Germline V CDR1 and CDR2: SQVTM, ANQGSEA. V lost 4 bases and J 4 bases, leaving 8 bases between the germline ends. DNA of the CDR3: TGCAGCGTTGGTGGACAGAATCAGCCCCAGCATTTT. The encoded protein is CSVGGQNQPQHF.